These T cell receptor beta chains were read from a single sample in a study of cytomegalovirus exposure and HLA in healthy donors. Generated by immunoSEQ multiplex PCR, the TCRdb table keeps only in-frame clones and is missing some. Among some 13,000 clones listed, 60% to 70% were seen once. The sequenced sample was PBMCs. The receptors were sampled from a woman in her fifties or sixties in good health and CMV-seropositive. The CDR3 runs from the conserved cysteine through the conserved F or W. Clone size is not always given. Where it is, it says once, few, many or a class for expanded clones.

j_call v_call clone_size cdr3_aa
TRBJ2-1 TRBV6-5 . CASRTGVYNEQFF
TRBJ2-3 TRBV5-1 few CASSLGSRDTQYF
TRBJ2-3 TRBV6-4 few CASSLGTSGGTDTQYF
TRBJ1-2 TRBV30 once CASRVAAQSTTF
TRBJ1-1 TRBV13 . CASRRDTGPAFF
TRBJ1-1 TRBV14 . CASSQNPQEAFF
TRBJ1-2 TRBV7-2 . CASSSVAGQLYGYTF
TRBJ2-7 TRBV29-1 few CSVEGGGSDEQYF
TRBJ2-7 TRBV11-3 . CASSPTGRSYEQYF
TRBJ1-1 TRBV30 . CAWMGGEAFF
TRBJ1-1 TRBV7-8 few CASSFGVEAFF
TRBJ1-1 TRBV6-1 . CASPKAGNAEAFF
TRBJ2-1 TRBV6-1 medium-sized CASSEREEHNEQFF
TRBJ1-4 TRBV28 . CASGAGLGEKLFF
TRBJ2-1 TRBV7-6 . CASSFSGSVNEQFF
TRBJ1-5 TRBV6-1 . CASSSRQGSGQPQHF
TRBJ2-3 TRBV4-1 . CASSPSGGTGADTQYF
TRBJ1-5 TRBV11-2 . CASSLFLGNQPQHF
TRBJ1-1 TRBV29-1 . CSARRGGNTEAFF
TRBJ2-5 TRBV4-2 few CASSQRGQGGETQYF
TRBJ1-1 TRBV10-3 . CAIRTGATEAFF
TRBJ1-1 TRBV4-1 few CASSQDPTGALRAFF
TRBJ1-2 TRBV5-4 . CASSLARVRGGYTF
TRBJ1-2 TRBV4-2 . CASSQEDPLSYGYTF
TRBJ2-5 TRBV4-1 once CASSPGRGMGERTQYF
TRBJ1-6 TRBV6-5 . CASSSLTRNNSPLHF
TRBJ2-1 TRBV4-3 once CATSALAGWAGEQFF
TRBJ1-1 TRBV29-1 . CSVMTAGAFF
TRBJ2-5 TRBV6-5 . CASSRGFAETQYF
TRBJ2-3 TRBV5-4 . CASSSGTSGATDTQYF
TRBJ2-1 TRBV29-1 . CSVGRGTYNEQFF
TRBJ1-1 TRBV5-1 . CASGQGLMNTEAFF
TRBJ2-7 TRBV6-7 . CASSYSGVPHEQYF